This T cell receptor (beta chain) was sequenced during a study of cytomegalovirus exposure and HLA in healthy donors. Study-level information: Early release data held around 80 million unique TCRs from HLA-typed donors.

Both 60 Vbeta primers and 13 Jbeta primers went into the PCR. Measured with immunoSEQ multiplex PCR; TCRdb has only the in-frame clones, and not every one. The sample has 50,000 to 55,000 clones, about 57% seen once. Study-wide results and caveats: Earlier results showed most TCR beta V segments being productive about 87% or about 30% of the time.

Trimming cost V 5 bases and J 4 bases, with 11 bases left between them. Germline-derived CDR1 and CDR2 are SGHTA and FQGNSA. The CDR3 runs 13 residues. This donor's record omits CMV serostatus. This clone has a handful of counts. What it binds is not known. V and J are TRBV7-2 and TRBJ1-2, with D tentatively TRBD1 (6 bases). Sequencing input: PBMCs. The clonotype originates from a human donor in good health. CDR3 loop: CASSVDRLYGYTF. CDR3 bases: TGTGCCAGCAGCGTAGACAGGCTCTATGGCTACACCTTC.